This TCR beta chain stems from a study of T-cell memory formation after mild COVID-19. This clonotype was recorded a few times. Its specificity is not known. TCR alpha and TCR beta cDNA libraries with sample barcodes and UMIs came from 5'RACE using constant-segment primers. TCRdb reprocessed the 5' RACE reads via MiXCR and lists one record per CDR3 protein. The sample lists about 400,000 distinct CDR3 sequences; about 22% were seen once. Regarding the study as a whole: Cross-reactive memory seemingly joined, as some responding clones were found in pre-infection memory.

In germline, CDR1 is SGHRS, CDR2 YFSETQ. The CDR3 loop spans 14 amino acids. The ends were cut back, 0 bases at V and 7 bases at J, with 13 bases in the middle. The V and J genes are TRBV5-1 and TRBJ1-1; no clear D gene. The origin of this receptor is an adult woman who had mild COVID-19 (a few samples of this study predate the infection). Cell type and time point are not known. The sample comprised PBMCs or a T cell subset sorted from them (not recorded which). This CDR3 is CASSLVVQTSEAFF. In DNA form, the CDR3 reads TGCGCCAGCAGCTTGGTTGTACAGACGAGTGAAGCTTTCTTT.